This T cell receptor beta chain was obtained from a study of tumor-infiltrating lymphocytes in primary liver carcinoma. Broader study findings: The overlap of tumor-adjacent and tumor-blood pairs was smaller than that of tumor region pairs. Detection in all five tumor regions applied to only about 7.5-25% of top clones.

Starting from roughly 540 ng of total RNA, TCR beta cDNA was produced with a primer in the constant region. Slightly modified ARM-PCR served as the procedure for the TCR beta libraries. These libraries came from three rounds of nested multiplex PCR. A C-beta reverse primer was combined with TRBV1-TRBV30 forward primers in the first two PCR rounds, and each round had 10 cycles. TCRdb reprocessed the multiplex PCR reads with MiXCR, giving one entry per CDR3 protein. The sample records approximately 99,000 distinct CDR3 sequences, almost 70% being singletons. Germline V gene lookup returns CDR1 SGHNT and CDR2 YENEEA. The CDR3 is 15 residues long. On this clonotype itself: Its antigen is unidentified. One end of the junction does not line up with germline, which may come from a read error.

Taking about 18-30 mg of unsorted bulk tissue, the authors co-extracted RNA and DNA. The sampling covered five separate regions of each tumor. The sample was liver tumor tissue from sampling region 5. Subset here: tumor region T5, tumor centre. This clonotype was obtained from a woman in her sixties or seventies with primary liver carcinoma and hepatitis B virus infection. This chain uses TRBV11-3 with TRBJ2-7, with D perhaps given as TRBD1 or TRBD2 (5 bases each). Here the CDR3 reads CVSSPGAWGNYEQYF. CDR3 DNA sequence: TGTGTCAGCAGTCCCGGGGCATGGGGCAACTACGAGCAGTACTTC. Full variable domain (missing parts from reference TRBV11-3 and TRBJ2-7): EAGVVQSPRYKIIEKKQPVAFWCNPISGHNTLYWYLQNLGQGPELLIRYENEEAVDDSQLPKDRFSAERLKGVDSTLKIQPAELGDSAVYLCVSSPGAWGNYEQYFGPGTRLTVT.